A single T cell receptor beta chain is shown here with its context. As yet, its antigen is unknown. The sample originates from a study of a mutant IDH1 vaccine in newly diagnosed glioma. Study information: The treated population exhibited a male proportion of roughly 60%, a female proportion of about 40%, and a mean age of about 39 years. Patients' prior therapy spanned radiotherapy, temozolomide, or both; most underwent both.

Specified time point: week 23, last vaccination. Topical imiquimod was applied with each vaccine dose, which held 300 ug of mutant IDH1 20-mer peptide. The study enrolled donors with new WHO grade 3 or 4 IDH1-mutant, ATRX-lost astrocytomas. The table came from immunoSEQ multiplex PCR; TCRdb's copy has only in-frame clones and leaves some out. This table has some 30,000 clones, over 75% appearing once. Study observations and caveats: Pseudoprogression seemed unlinked to shifts in top peripheral T cell clonotypes.

The clonotype originates from a man aged 40-49 years with glioma. This sample comprised PBMCs, obtained from a glioma patient whose treatment included an IDH1 peptide vaccine.

The CDR3 reads CASATGLSNQPQHF. Written as DNA, the CDR3 is TGTGCCAGCGCGACAGGTCTTAGCAATCAGCCCCAGCATTTT. The V and J genes are TRBV2 and TRBJ1-5; perhaps TRBD1 as D (6 bases). V was cut by 8 bases and J by 0 bases, with 11 bases left in between. The CDR3 contains 14 residues. Germline V lookup: CDR1 SNHLY, CDR2 FYNNEI.